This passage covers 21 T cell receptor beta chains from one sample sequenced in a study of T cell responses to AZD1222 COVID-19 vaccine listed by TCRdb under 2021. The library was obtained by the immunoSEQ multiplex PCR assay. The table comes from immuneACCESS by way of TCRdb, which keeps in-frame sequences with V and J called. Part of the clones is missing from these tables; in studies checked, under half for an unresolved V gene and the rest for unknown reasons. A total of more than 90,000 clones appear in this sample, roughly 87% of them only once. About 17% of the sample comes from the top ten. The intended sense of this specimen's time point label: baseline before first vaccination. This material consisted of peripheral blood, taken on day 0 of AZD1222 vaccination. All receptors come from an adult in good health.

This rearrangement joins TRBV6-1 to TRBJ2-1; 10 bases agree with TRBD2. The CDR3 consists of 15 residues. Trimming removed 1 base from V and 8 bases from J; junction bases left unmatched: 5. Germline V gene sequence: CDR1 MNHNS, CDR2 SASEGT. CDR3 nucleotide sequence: TGTGCCAGCAGTGAAGACCTAGCGGGAGCGGATGAGCAGTTCTTC. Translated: CASSEDLAGADEQFF.

Here the CDR3 DNA reads TGCGCCAGCAGCGTATTAGGGGTAGATACGCAGTATTTT. Translation gives CASSVLGVDTQYF. This sequence joins TRBV5-1 and TRBJ2-3; TRBD1 might be the D (5 bases). There are 13 residues in the CDR3. V shed 4 bases and J shed 5 bases, with 11 bases lying between them. CDR1 and CDR2 from the germline V gene are SGHRS and YFSETQ. Complete variable domain (other parts from reference TRBV5-1 and TRBJ2-3): KAGVTQTPRYLIKTRGQQVTLSCSPISGHRSVSWYQQTPGQGLQFLFEYFSETQRNKGNFPGRFSGRQFSNSRSEMNVSTLELGDSALYLCASSVLGVDTQYFGPGTRLTVL.

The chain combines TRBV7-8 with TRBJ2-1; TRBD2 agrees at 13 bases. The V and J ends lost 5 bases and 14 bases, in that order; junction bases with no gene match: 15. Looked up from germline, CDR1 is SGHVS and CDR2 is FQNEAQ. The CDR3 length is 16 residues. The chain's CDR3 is CASSILAGGPPAREFF. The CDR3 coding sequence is TGTGCCAGCAGCATACTAGCGGGAGGGCCTCCGGCGAGGGAGTTCTTC.

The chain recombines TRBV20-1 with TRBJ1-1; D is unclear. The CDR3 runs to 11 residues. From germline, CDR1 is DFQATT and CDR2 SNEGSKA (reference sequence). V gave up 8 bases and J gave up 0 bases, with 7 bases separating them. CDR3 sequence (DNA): TGCAGTACCCTTATGAACACTGAAGCTTTCTTT. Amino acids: CSTLMNTEAFF.

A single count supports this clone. CDR3 region: CASSQGTGDVNYGYTF. The CDR3 coding sequence is TGTGCCAGCAGCCAGGGGACAGGGGACGTTAACTATGGCTACACCTTC. The chain links TRBV9 to TRBJ1-2; 10 bases fit TRBD1. CDR1 SGDLS and CDR2 YYNGEE come from the germline V gene. The CDR3 is made up of 16 amino acids. J lost 1 base, V lost 4 bases, and 7 bases had no gene match.

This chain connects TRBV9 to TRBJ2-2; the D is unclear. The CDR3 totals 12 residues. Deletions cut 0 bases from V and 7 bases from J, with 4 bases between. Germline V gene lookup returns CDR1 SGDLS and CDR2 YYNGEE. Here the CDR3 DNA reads TGTGCCAGCAGCGTAGTTAACGGGGAGCTGTTTTTT. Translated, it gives CASSVVNGELFF.

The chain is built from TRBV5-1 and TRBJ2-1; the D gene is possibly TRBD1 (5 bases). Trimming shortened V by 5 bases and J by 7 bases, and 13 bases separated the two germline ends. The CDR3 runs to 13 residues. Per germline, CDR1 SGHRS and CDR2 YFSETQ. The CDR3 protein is CASSWMRQNEQFF. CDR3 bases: TGCGCCAGCAGTTGGATGAGACAGAATGAGCAGTTCTTC.

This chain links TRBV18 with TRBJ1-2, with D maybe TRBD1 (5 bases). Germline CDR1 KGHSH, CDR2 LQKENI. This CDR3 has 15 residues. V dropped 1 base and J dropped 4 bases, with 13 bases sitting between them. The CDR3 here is CASSPRAGPGYGYTF. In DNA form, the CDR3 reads TGTGCCAGCTCACCACGGGCAGGGCCGGGCTATGGCTACACCTTC.

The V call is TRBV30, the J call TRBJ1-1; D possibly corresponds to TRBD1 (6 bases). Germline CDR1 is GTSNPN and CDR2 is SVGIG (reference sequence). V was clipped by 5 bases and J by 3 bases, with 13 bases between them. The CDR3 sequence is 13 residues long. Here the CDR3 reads CAWVTGPYTEAFF. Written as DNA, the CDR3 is TGTGCCTGGGTAACAGGGCCGTACACTGAAGCTTTCTTT.

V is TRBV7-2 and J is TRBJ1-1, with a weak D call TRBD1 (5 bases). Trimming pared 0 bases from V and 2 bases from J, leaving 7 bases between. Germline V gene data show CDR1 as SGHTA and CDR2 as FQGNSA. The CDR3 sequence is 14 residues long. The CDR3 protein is CASSLAQGNTEAFF. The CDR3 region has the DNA TGTGCCAGCAGCTTAGCGCAGGGTAACACTGAAGCTTTCTTT.

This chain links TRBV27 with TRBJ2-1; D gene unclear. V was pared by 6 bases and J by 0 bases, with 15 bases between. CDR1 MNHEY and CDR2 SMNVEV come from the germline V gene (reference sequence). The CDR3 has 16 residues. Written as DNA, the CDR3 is TGTGCCAGCAGCCATTCGACTTCAAACTCCTACAATGAGCAGTTCTTC. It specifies CASSHSTSNSYNEQFF.

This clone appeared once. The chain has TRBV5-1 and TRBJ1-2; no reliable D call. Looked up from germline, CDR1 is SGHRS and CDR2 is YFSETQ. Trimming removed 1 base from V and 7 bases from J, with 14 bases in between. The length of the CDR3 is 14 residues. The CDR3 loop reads CASSLFRELGGYTF. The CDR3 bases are TGCGCCAGCAGCTTGTTCCGGGAGCTTGGTGGCTACACCTTC.

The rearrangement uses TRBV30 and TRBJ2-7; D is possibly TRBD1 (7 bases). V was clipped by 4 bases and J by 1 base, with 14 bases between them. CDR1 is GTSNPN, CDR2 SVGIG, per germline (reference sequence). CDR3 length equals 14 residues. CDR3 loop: CAWKGQGGSYEQYF. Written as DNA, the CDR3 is TGTGCCTGGAAGGGGCAGGGGGGTTCCTACGAGCAGTACTTC. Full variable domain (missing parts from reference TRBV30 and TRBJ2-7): SQTIHQWPATLVQPVGSPLSLECTVEGTSNPNLYWYRQAAGRGLQLLFYSVGIGQISSEVPQNLSASRPQDRQFILSSKKLLLSDSGFYLCAWKGQGGSYEQYFGPGTRLTVT.

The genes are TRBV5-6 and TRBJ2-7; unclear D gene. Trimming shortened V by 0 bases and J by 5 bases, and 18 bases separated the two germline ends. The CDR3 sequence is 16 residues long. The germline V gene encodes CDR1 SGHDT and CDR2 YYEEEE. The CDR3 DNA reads TGTGCCAGCAGCTTGGTTCCGGGTACCGGACCTAACGAGCAGTACTTC. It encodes CASSLVPGTGPNEQYF.

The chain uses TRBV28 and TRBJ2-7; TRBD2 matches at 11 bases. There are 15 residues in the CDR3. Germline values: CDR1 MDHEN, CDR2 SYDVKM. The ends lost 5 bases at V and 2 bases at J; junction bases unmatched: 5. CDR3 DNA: TGTGCCAGCAGTGCGCTACTAGCGGGAGCCTACGAGCAGTACTTC. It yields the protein CASSALLAGAYEQYF.

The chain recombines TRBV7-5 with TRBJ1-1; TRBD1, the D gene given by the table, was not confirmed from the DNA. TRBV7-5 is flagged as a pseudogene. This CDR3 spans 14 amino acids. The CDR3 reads CARSRDRSNTEAFF. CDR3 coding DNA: TGTGCCAGAAGCCGGGACAGGTCGAACACTGAAGCTTTCTTT.

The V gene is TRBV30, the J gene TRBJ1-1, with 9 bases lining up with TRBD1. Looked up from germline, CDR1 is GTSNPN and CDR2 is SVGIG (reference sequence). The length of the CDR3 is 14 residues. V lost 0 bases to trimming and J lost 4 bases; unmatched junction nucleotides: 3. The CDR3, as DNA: TGTGCCTGGAGTGTCACAGGGGGCTCCACTGAAGCTTTCTTT. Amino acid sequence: CAWSVTGGSTEAFF. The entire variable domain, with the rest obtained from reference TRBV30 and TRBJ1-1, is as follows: SQTIHQWPATLVQPVGSPLSLECTVEGTSNPNLYWYRQAAGRGLQLLFYSVGIGQISSEVPQNLSASRPQDRQFILSSKKLLLSDSGFYLCAWSVTGGSTEAFFGQGTRLTVV.

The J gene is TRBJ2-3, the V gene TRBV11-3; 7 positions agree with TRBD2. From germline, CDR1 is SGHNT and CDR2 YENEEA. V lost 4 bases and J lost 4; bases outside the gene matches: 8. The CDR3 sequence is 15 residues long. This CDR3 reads CASSSWTSNADTQYF. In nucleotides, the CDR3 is TGTGCCAGCAGCTCGTGGACTAGTAACGCAGATACGCAGTATTTT.

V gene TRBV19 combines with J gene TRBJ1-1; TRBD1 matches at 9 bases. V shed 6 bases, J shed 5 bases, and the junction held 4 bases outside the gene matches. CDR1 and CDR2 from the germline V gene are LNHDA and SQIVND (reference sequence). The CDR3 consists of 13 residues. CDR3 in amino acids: CASSVDRGTEAFF. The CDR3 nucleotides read TGTGCCAGTAGCGTCGACAGGGGGACTGAAGCTTTCTTT. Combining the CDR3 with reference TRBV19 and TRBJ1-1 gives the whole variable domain DGGITQSPKYLFRKEGQNVTLSCEQNLNHDAMYWYRQDPGQGLRLIYYSQIVNDFQKGDIAEGYSVSREKKESFPLTVTSAQKNPTAFYLCASSVDRGTEAFFGQGTRLTVV.

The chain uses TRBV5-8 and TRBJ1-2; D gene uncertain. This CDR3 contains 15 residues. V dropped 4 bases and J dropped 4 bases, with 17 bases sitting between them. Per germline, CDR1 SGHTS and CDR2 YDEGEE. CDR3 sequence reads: CASSQSRGFGYGYTF. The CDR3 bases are TGTGCCAGCAGCCAATCGCGAGGATTCGGCTATGGCTACACCTTC.

The CDR3 reads CASSEQGWGNTIYF. CDR3 DNA sequence: TGTGCCAGCAGTGAACAGGGATGGGGAAACACCATATATTTT. The chain has TRBV6-1 and TRBJ1-3; a weak D match, TRBD1 (5 bases). This CDR3 region has 14 residues. V was pared by 2 bases and J by 4 bases, with 9 bases between. Looked up from germline, CDR1 is MNHNS and CDR2 is SASEGT.